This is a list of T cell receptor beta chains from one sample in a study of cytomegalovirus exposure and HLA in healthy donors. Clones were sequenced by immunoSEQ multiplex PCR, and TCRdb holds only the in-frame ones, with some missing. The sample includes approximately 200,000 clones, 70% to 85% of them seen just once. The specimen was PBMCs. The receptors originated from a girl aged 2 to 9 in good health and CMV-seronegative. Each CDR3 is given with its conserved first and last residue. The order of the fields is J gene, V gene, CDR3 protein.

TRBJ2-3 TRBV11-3 CASSFGGGLDTQYF
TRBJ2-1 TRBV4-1 CASSRDMGAANEQFF
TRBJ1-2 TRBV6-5 CASSYRGYGYGYTF
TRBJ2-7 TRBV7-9 CASSLAHEQGDYYEQYF
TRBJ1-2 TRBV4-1 CASRNTGAVNYGYTF
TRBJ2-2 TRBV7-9 CASSQGHPVGELFF
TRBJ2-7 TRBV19 CASSPSGGEYEQYF
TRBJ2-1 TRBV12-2 CASRLARGRSSYNEQFF
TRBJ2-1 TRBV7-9 CASSLAREAGSSYNEQFF
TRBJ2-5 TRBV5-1 CASSSGGRETQYF
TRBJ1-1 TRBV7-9 CASSLTKGPTEAFF
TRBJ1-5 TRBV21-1 CASSTTRGNQPQHF
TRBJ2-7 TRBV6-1 CASRNTDPGYEQYF
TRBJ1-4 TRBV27 CASSLSAGIVEKLFF
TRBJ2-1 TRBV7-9 CASSPAMAGESSEQFF
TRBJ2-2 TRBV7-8 CASSLPTSGGNTGELFF
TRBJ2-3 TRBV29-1 CSVEGSEVFREAIDTQYF
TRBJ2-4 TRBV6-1 CASSESGTSILKNIQYF
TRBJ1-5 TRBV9 CASSVGGPRGYSNQPQHF
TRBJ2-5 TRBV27 CASSTGGETQYF
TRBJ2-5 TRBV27 CASSSQAQETQYF
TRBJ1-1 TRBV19 CASTPGQEAFF
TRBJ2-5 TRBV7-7 CASSLSGGAGETQYF
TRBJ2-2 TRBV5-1 CASSLTGRTGELFF
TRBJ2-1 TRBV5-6 CASNRDFSSYNEQFF
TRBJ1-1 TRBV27 CASSATGSAEAFF
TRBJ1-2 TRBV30 CAWRTGYGGYTF
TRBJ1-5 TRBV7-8 CASSLATDNQPQHF
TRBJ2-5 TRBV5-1 CASSSGSKGAGETQYF
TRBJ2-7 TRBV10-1 CASSPGQGLCTFEQYF
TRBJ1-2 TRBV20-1 CSARDVGDF
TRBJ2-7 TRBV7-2 CAIPTRTGPYEQYF
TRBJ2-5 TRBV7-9 CASSLVTGTGETQYF
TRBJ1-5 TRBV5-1 CASSLGGSSNQPQHF
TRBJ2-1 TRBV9 CASSVVPSSYNEQFF
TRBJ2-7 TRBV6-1 CASSVHYEQYF
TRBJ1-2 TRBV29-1 CSARGTGSDYGYTF
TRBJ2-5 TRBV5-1 CASSLRETQYF
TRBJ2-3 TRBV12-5 CASVPGGTDTQYF
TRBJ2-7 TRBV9 CASSVPPTNEQYF
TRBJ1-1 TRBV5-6 CASCAGTASNTEAFF
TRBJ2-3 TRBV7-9 CASSLARRISKTQYF
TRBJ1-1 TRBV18 CASLQGLNTEAFF
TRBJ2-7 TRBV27 CASSSMTITGSYEQYF
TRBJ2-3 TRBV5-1 CASSPILAGGTDTQYF
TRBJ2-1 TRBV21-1 CASSKVDGRITNNEQFF
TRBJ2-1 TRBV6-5 CASIEVSSYNEQFF
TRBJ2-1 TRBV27 CASSLFPGGRSFEQFF
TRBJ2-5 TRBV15 CATGTRGGIPETQYF
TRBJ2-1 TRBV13 CASSDTSYHNEQFF
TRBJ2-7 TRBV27 CASSLTGDFSYEQYF